This TCR beta chain was identified in a study of CD8 T cells in ankylosing spondylitis. Study conclusions and caveats: Seemingly characteristic of ankylosing spondylitis blood was a TCR beta motif consisting of several highly homologous variants. The study looked at matched synovial fluid samples from ankylosing spondylitis patients. Disease-linked clones were reported to be significantly enriched there. A CD8+ phenotype characterized the disease-linked clones, which were relatively rare in peripheral blood.

From the 5' RACE reads, TCRdb called clonotypes with MiXCR, one entry per CDR3 protein. This sample has about 840,000 distinct CDR3 sequences, with 12% found just once. As regards this clonotype: No antigen is known for it.

The sample comprised blood, either unsorted or a sorted T cell fraction (not recorded which). The origin of this receptor is a male donor with ankylosing spondylitis.

CDR3: CAWSVVGEAFF. CDR3 sequence (DNA): TGTGCCTGGAGTGTAGTAGGAGAAGCTTTCTTT. The V call is TRBV30, the J call TRBJ1-1; no reliable D call. The CDR3 runs to 11 residues. The V and J ends lost 0 bases and 8 bases respectively, with 7 bases between them. Germline loops: CDR1 GTSNPN, CDR2 SVGIG (reference sequence).